The 20 T cell receptor beta chains reported below all come from one sample, sequenced in a study of blood T cells in healthy people across ages. Next came a second PCR, run for about 7 to 12 cycles, which used a sample-barcoded 5' primer along with a J-beta primer mix. TCRdb used MiXCR to reprocess the 5' RACE reads, holding one entry per CDR3 protein. The repertoire holds roughly 680,000 distinct CDR3 sequences, 40% to 65% seen once, with approximately 13% in the top ten. Specimen: blood. Receptor source: a woman of 80 years or more in good health.

This clonotype has more than one count but fewer than ten. This chain uses TRBV14 with TRBJ1-6; no firm D call. The CDR3 is 18 residues long. Germline V gene lookup returns CDR1 SGHDN and CDR2 FVKESK. V shed 2 bases and J shed 7 bases, with 21 bases lying between them. DNA of the CDR3: TGTGCCAGCAGCCAAAGCGGTAGGGTCTACCAACCGAATTCACCCCTCCACTTT. This translates into CASSQSGRVYQPNSPLHF. The whole variable domain, remainder taken from reference TRBV14 and TRBJ1-6, is EAGVTQFPSHSVIEKGQTVTLRCDPISGHDNLYWYRRVMGKEIKFLLHFVKESKQDESGMPNNRFLAERTGGTYSTLKVQPAELEDSGVYFCASSQSGRVYQPNSPLHFGNGTRLTVT.

For this clonotype: This may be a read error, as it is one base from a much larger clone. V and J are TRBV4-1 and TRBJ1-6; the D gene is possibly TRBD1 (6 bases). CDR1 is MGHRA and CDR2 is YSYEKL in the germline V gene. The CDR3 covers 16 residues. The CDR3 sequence is CASSLLQGLYNSTLHF. The CDR3 nucleotides are TGCGCCAGCAGCCTTCTACAGGGCCTCTATAATTCAACCCTCCACTTT.

The chain employs TRBV5-1 and TRBJ2-7; 7 bases align to TRBD1. The germline CDR1 and CDR2 sequences are SGHRS and YFSETQ. The junction had 15 bases not matched to a gene; V was cut back by 4 bases and J by 2 bases. The CDR3 has 17 residues. CDR3 amino acids: CASSTTGTAFYTYEQYF. Here the CDR3 DNA reads TGCGCCAGCAGCACTACCGGGACAGCCTTCTACACCTACGAGCAGTACTTC.

This clonotype was seen at least ten times. This rearrangement joins TRBV2 to TRBJ2-3; 12 bases match TRBD2. The CDR3 runs to 14 residues. Trimming removed 11 bases from V and 0 bases from J; junction bases left unmatched: 3. CDR1 is SNHLY, CDR2 FYNNEI, per germline. CDR3 protein: CAGGLAGSTDTQYF. The CDR3 nucleotides read TGTGCCGGCGGACTAGCGGGGAGCACAGATACGCAGTATTTT. The full variable domain, its missing parts supplied by reference TRBV2 and TRBJ2-3, is EPEVTQTPSHQVTQMGQEVILRCVPISNHLYFYWYRQILGQKVEFLVSFYNNEISEKSEIFDDQFSVERPDGSNFTLKIRSTKLEDSAMYFCAGGLAGSTDTQYFGPGTRLTVL.

The chain links TRBV12-3 or TRBV12-4 to TRBJ1-1; possibly TRBD1 for D (5 bases). This CDR3 comprises 13 residues. Trimming pared 6 bases from V and 5 bases from J, leaving 13 bases between. CDR3 nucleotide sequence: TGTGCCAGCAGCATGGGGGGGTTGACTGAAGCTTTCTTT. Its translation: CASSMGGLTEAFF.

This clonotype appeared a few times. The chain joins TRBV19 to TRBJ2-1, with a possible D match to TRBD2 (5 bases). Trimming removed 6 bases at V and 10 bases at J, with 16 bases between. Germline V lookup: CDR1 LNHDA, CDR2 SQIVND (reference sequence). There are 13 residues in the CDR3. The CDR3 sequence is CASSGDFLREQFF. In DNA, the CDR3 is TGTGCCAGTAGCGGGGATTTCCTTCGGGAGCAGTTCTTC.

There are many counts of this clonotype. The rearrangement uses TRBV20-1 and TRBJ2-5; D is possibly TRBD1 (5 bases). With 0 bases removed from V and 4 bases from J, the gap between germline ends came to 15 bases. The CDR3 is made up of 15 amino acids. Germline V gives CDR1 DFQATT, CDR2 SNEGSKA (reference sequence). DNA of the CDR3: TGCAGTGCTAGAGATCCCCAGGGCCCCCCAGAGACCCAGTACTTC. Its translation is CSARDPQGPPETQYF.

The J gene is TRBJ1-2, the V gene TRBV4-2; the D is unclear. CDR1 is LGHNA and CDR2 is YNFKEQ in the germline V gene. The CDR3 spans 15 residues. The V and J ends lost 0 bases and 4 bases respectively, with 12 bases between them. This chain's CDR3 is CASSQDKGAFYGYTF. As DNA, the CDR3 is TGTGCCAGCAGCCAAGATAAGGGAGCCTTCTATGGCTACACCTTC.

This clonotype was seen repeatedly, ten times or more. The rearrangement links TRBV6-6 to TRBJ1-5, with a weak D call TRBD1 (5 bases). The CDR3 totals 15 residues. With 6 bases removed from V and 6 bases from J, the gap between germline ends came to 18 bases. The germline CDR1 and CDR2 sequences are MNHNY and SVGAGI (reference sequence). Here the CDR3 reads CASSRGGSVLQPQHF. The CDR3 nucleotides are TGTGCCAGCAGCCGCGGGGGGTCAGTGCTTCAGCCCCAGCATTTT.

The chain recombines TRBV10-3 with TRBJ1-5; D may be TRBD1 (5 bases). Germline V gene data show CDR1 as ENHRY and CDR2 as SYGVKD. With 5 bases removed from V and 3 bases from J, the gap between germline ends came to 20 bases. This CDR3 is built from 17 residues. The CDR3 nucleotides are TGTGCCATCAGTCCCTACTTCGGGGCGCAAGACAATCAGCCCCAGCATTTT. This gives the protein CAISPYFGAQDNQPQHF.

Points on this clonotype: A much larger clone sits a single nucleotide away, making a read error possible. The chain recombines TRBV21-1 with TRBJ2-3; TRBD1 was called by the table and not checked on the DNA. TRBV21-1 is noted as a pseudogene. The CDR3 contains 18 residues. The CDR3 DNA is TGTGCCAGCAGCCCTGACAGCGGGAGCCCCTCTGAGTGCGATACGCAGTATTTT. Its protein product is CASSPDSGSPSECDTQYF.

The chain couples TRBV20-1 to TRBJ2-3; D possibly corresponds to TRBD2 (6 bases). The CDR3 extends over 14 amino acids. The V end was cut by 5 bases, the J end by 2 bases, with 14 bases between. CDR1 is DFQATT and CDR2 is SNEGSKA in the germline V gene (reference sequence). The CDR3 DNA reads as TGCAGTGCTTCCGTTCCGGGGGTCACAGATACGCAGTATTTT. Translation gives CSASVPGVTDTQYF.

Note on this clonotype: This may be a read error, as it is one base from a much larger clone. J is TRBJ2-1 and V is TRBV20-1; D gene unclear. The J call is doubtful: the DNA matches TRBJ2-7 better. The germline V gene encodes CDR1 DFQATT and CDR2 SNEGSKA (reference sequence). The CDR3 length is 16 residues. In DNA, the CDR3 is TGCAGTGCTAGAACGCTCCTGAGCCGCTCCTACAATGAGCAGTACTTC. Encoded protein: CSARTLLSRSYNEQYF.

The sample holds many counts of this clonotype. The V call is TRBV3-1, the J call TRBJ1-2; D call uncertain. The CDR3 runs to 12 residues. The germline gives CDR1 LGHDT, CDR2 YNNKEL (reference sequence). V was clipped by 4 bases and J by 5 bases, with 8 bases between them. The CDR3 loop is CASSPNQYGYTF. Written as DNA, the CDR3 is TGTGCCAGCAGCCCTAATCAGTATGGCTACACCTTC.

This clonotype was found a few times. The V and J genes are TRBV6-5 and TRBJ2-1; D uncertain. This CDR3 spans 13 amino acids. Germline CDR1 MNHEY, CDR2 SVGAGI. Trimming pared 0 bases from V and 8 bases from J, leaving 8 bases between. In nucleotides, the CDR3 is TGTGCCAGCAGTTACTCTCGCAGCGATGAGCAGTTCTTC. Translation: CASSYSRSDEQFF.

The chain is built from TRBV27 and TRBJ2-7, with 7 bases lining up with TRBD1. The J segment lost 1 base and the V segment lost 2 bases, leaving 5 bases of the junction unmatched. The germline gives CDR1 MNHEY, CDR2 SMNVEV (reference sequence). This CDR3 is 15 amino acids long. The chain's CDR3 is CASSLMDRPSYEQYF. The CDR3 nucleotides read TGTGCCAGCAGTTTAATGGACAGGCCTTCCTACGAGCAGTACTTC.

Many counts were recorded for this clonotype. The chain has TRBV5-1 and TRBJ2-7; TRBD2 aligns across 9 bases. The CDR3 has 15 amino acids. The germline CDR1 and CDR2 sequences are SGHRS and YFSETQ. After removal of 2 bases from V and 2 bases from J, the junction contained 5 bases not matched to a gene. CDR3 loop: CASSLGLAIAYEQYF. For the CDR3, the DNA is TGCGCCAGCAGCTTAGGACTAGCGATTGCCTACGAGCAGTACTTC. The complete variable domain, with remaining parts taken from reference TRBV5-1 and TRBJ2-7, reads KAGVTQTPRYLIKTRGQQVTLSCSPISGHRSVSWYQQTPGQGLQFLFEYFSETQRNKGNFPGRFSGRQFSNSRSEMNVSTLELGDSALYLCASSLGLAIAYEQYFGPGTRLTVT.

This clonotype was counted ten times or more. The gene calls are TRBV12-3 or TRBV12-4 and TRBJ1-2, with D possibly matching TRBD1 (5 bases). Trimming removed 5 bases from V and 2 bases from J, with 9 bases in between. The CDR3 runs 13 residues. For the CDR3, the DNA is TGTGCCAGCAGTGACAGCGCGAACTATGGCTACACCTTC. Protein sequence: CASSDSANYGYTF.

The chain carries TRBV20-1 and TRBJ2-7; D is undetermined. V was trimmed by 5 bases and J by 6 bases, leaving 17 bases between them. The CDR3 extends over 13 amino acids. Germline CDR1 is DFQATT and CDR2 is SNEGSKA (reference sequence). The DNA of the CDR3 is TGCAGTGCTGAGGAGACTCTCTCCCTCGAGCAGTACTTC. The encoded protein is CSAEETLSLEQYF.

V usage is TRBV5-1 and J usage is TRBJ1-2; D gene ambiguous. Germline loops: CDR1 SGHRS, CDR2 YFSETQ. This CDR3 region has 14 residues. Between the trimmed V and J ends, which lost 0 bases and 1 base, there was a span of 7 bases. The CDR3 region has the DNA TGCGCCAGCAGCTTGGATCACGGTAACTATGGCTACACCTTC. This sequence encodes CASSLDHGNYGYTF.